This T cell receptor (beta chain) stems from a study of blood T cell repertoires in COVID-19. Authors' data handling: The assay estimated nucleated cells by amplifying reference gene primers. Measured with immunoSEQ multiplex PCR; TCRdb has only the in-frame clones, and not every one. V, J and clone size reflect that table, while D and trimming were determined from the DNA. This sample has a few hundred thousand clones, with roughly four fifths found just once. Germline V gene lookup returns CDR1 LGHDT and CDR2 YNNKEL (reference sequence). The CDR3 is made up of 14 amino acids. Trimming removed 4 bases from V and 8 bases from J, with 15 bases in between.

Specimen: PBMCs or T cells enriched from blood (not recorded which). The receptor was derived from a woman aged 50 to 60 who had recovered from COVID-19. This sequence joins TRBV3-1 (or the pseudogene TRBV3-2) and TRBJ1-5, with a tentative D call TRBD1 (6 bases). The CDR3 coding sequence is TGTGCCAGCAGCCGAATACAGGGAACCGAGCCCCAGCATTTT. It yields the protein CASSRIQGTEPQHF.